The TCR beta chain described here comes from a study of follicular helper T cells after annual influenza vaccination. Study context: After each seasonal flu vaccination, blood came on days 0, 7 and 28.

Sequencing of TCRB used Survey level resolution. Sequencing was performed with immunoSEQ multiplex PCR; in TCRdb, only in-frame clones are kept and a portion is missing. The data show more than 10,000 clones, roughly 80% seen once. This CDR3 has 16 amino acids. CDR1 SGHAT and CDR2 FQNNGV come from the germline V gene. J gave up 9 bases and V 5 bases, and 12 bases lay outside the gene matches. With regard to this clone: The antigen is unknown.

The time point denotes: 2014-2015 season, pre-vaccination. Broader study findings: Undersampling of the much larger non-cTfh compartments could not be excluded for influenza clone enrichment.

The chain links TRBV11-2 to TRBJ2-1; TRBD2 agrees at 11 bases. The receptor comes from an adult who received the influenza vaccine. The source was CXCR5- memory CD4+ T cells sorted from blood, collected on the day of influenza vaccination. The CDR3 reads CASSNLAGGPGGEQFF. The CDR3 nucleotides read TGTGCCAGCAGCAACCTAGCGGGAGGACCAGGGGGTGAGCAGTTCTTC.